A single sample is the source of the 12 T cell receptor beta chains below, sequenced in a study of PD-L1 blockade in urothelial cancer. Time point in this sample: pretreatment peripheral blood. Data came from immunoSEQ multiplex PCR; TCRdb stores just in-frame clones and leaves some out. The table lists 65,000 to 90,000 clones, 84% of them singletons, with 9.2% in the top ten. The sequencing used PBMCs, collected around atezolizumab (anti-PD-L1) treatment. The receptors were sampled from a woman in her 70s with urothelial cancer.

In this sample, this clone turned up once. The rearrangement uses TRBV5-4 and TRBJ1-2, with D unresolved. Germline CDR1 is SGHNT and CDR2 is YYREEE (reference sequence). This CDR3 has 12 amino acids. The V end lost 2 bases, the J end lost 12 bases, and 14 bases lay between the germline ends. CDR3 nucleotide sequence: TGTGCCAGCAGCTTAGGAGGTGGGAGAAACACCTTC. Translation: CASSLGGGRNTF.

The V and J genes are TRBV19 and TRBJ1-5, with 8 bases identical to TRBD1. The CDR3 covers 17 residues. Germline lookup yields CDR1 LNHDA and CDR2 SQIVND (reference sequence). The V segment lost 5 bases and the J segment 3 bases; nucleotides outside the gene matches: 12. CDR3 coding DNA: TGTGCCAGTAGTCCTGGGACAGGCGGGGGTGCCAATCAGCCCCAGCATTTT. Residues: CASSPGTGGGANQPQHF. The variable domain in full, completed from reference TRBV19 and TRBJ1-5, reads DGGITQSPKYLFRKEGQNVTLSCEQNLNHDAMYWYRQDPGQGLRLIYYSQIVNDFQKGDIAEGYSVSREKKESFPLTVTSAQKNPTAFYLCASSPGTGGGANQPQHFGDGTRLSIL.

The V call is TRBV6-5, the J call TRBJ2-7; the match to TRBD1 covers 8 bases. The CDR3 loop spans 14 amino acids. Trimming took 2 bases from V and 5 from J; bases not matched to a gene: 5. Germline CDR1 is MNHEY and CDR2 is SVGAGI. CDR3 sequence reads: CASSYVTGVDEQYF. CDR3 nucleotide sequence: TGTGCCAGCAGTTACGTGACAGGGGTCGACGAGCAGTACTTC.

The chain recombines TRBV6-1 with TRBJ2-1; tentative D call: TRBD1 (5 bases). The germline V gene has CDR1 MNHNS and CDR2 SASEGT. V shed 0 bases and J shed 5 bases, with 8 bases lying between them. The CDR3 contains 14 residues. The CDR3 loop is CASSEAGHNNEQFF. The CDR3 bases are TGTGCCAGCAGTGAAGCTGGACACAACAATGAGCAGTTCTTC.

The chain recombines TRBV5-5 with TRBJ2-7; 7 bases agree with TRBD2. The CDR3 sequence is 12 residues long. J was trimmed by 5 bases and V by 1 base; bases with no gene match: 0. CDR1 is SGHKS and CDR2 is YYEKEE in the germline V gene (reference sequence). CDR3 in amino acids: CASSLTSDEQYF. The CDR3 nucleotides read TGTGCCAGCAGCTTGACTAGCGACGAGCAGTACTTC.

The chain couples TRBV4-1 to TRBJ2-7; maybe TRBD2 (6 bases). Trimming cost V 0 bases and J 3 bases, with 12 bases left between them. The germline V gene encodes CDR1 MGHRA and CDR2 YSYEKL. CDR3 length equals 15 residues. CDR3 loop: CASSQEPGTFYEQYF. The CDR3 coding sequence is TGCGCCAGCAGCCAAGAGCCCGGGACTTTCTACGAGCAGTACTTC.

V is TRBV5-1 and J is TRBJ1-2; 7 nucleotides agree with TRBD1. J gave up 3 bases and V 1 base, and 0 bases lay outside the gene matches. From germline, CDR1 is SGHRS and CDR2 YFSETQ. The CDR3 sequence is 13 residues long. The CDR3 spells CASSLTGDYGYTF. The DNA for the CDR3 is TGCGCCAGCAGCTTGACAGGGGACTATGGCTACACCTTC.

The chain recombines TRBV25-1 with TRBJ1-6; TRBD1 is a possible D gene (5 bases). Trimming removed 0 bases at V and 1 base at J, with 7 bases between. The CDR3 contains 16 residues. The germline V gene has CDR1 MGHDK and CDR2 SYGVNS. CDR3 nucleotides: TGTGCCAGCAGTGAATACGGGGGTTCCTATAATTCACCCCTCCACTTT. Encoded protein: CASSEYGGSYNSPLHF.

The chain combines TRBV5-5 with TRBJ1-1; TRBD1 aligns across 7 bases. J was trimmed by 1 base and V by 5 bases; bases with no gene match: 5. Looked up from germline, CDR1 is SGHKS and CDR2 is YYEKEE (reference sequence). CDR3 size: 14 residues. The CDR3 region is CASSQQGRNTEAFF. CDR3 DNA sequence: TGTGCCAGCAGTCAACAGGGGAGGAACACTGAAGCTTTCTTT.

This clone was recorded once. The chain joins TRBV5-1 to TRBJ2-5, with 7 positions matching TRBD1. The CDR3 runs 15 residues. Trimming took 4 bases from V and 5 from J; bases not matched to a gene: 11. CDR1 and CDR2 from the germline V gene are SGHRS and YFSETQ. In nucleotides, the CDR3 is TGCGCCAGCAGCCTTATTCTACAGGGGCAGGAGACCCAGTACTTC. It translates to CASSLILQGQETQYF.

The gene calls are TRBV9 and TRBJ2-1; TRBD2 agrees at 7 bases. The CDR3 is made up of 19 amino acids. Germline V gene data show CDR1 as SGDLS and CDR2 as YYNGEE. Unmatched junction bases numbered 12, after V lost 0 bases and J lost 0 bases. The CDR3 DNA reads as TGTGCCAGCAGCGTAGGTCTTTTGAGGGCGGGAGACTCCTACAATGAGCAGTTCTTC. Protein: CASSVGLLRAGDSYNEQFF.

This clone showed up just a few times. The V and J genes are TRBV6-1 and TRBJ1-5; 11 bases are shared with TRBD1. Germline CDR1 and CDR2: MNHNS and SASEGT. V lost 7 bases, J lost 2 bases, and 4 bases stayed unmatched. The CDR3 spans 15 residues. In DNA, the CDR3 is TGTGCCAGCAAACCGGGACAGGGGGGCAATCAGCCCCAGCATTTT. It specifies CASKPGQGGNQPQHF.